Listed here are 6 T cell receptor beta chains from one sample, sequenced in a study of OX40 agonist ivuxolimab in advanced cancers. Clones were read by immunoSEQ multiplex PCR, and TCRdb kept only the in-frame ones, dropping some. The data hold tens of thousands of clones, with 87% observed a single time. The sample consisted of CD4+ or CD8+ T cells sorted from blood, taken in a trial of the OX40 agonist ivuxolimab. These receptors all stem from an adult with an advanced solid tumor such as melanoma, head and neck, liver or kidney cancer.

The rearrangement uses TRBV6-5 and TRBJ2-3; the match to TRBD2 covers 9 bases. V lost 7 bases to trimming and J lost 6 bases; unmatched junction nucleotides: 11. The CDR3 spans 15 residues. Germline values: CDR1 MNHEY, CDR2 SVGAGI. The CDR3 protein is CASTDRAGGADTQYF. CDR3 coding DNA: TGTGCCAGCACCGACCGGGCGGGAGGGGCCGATACGCAGTATTTT.

V gene TRBV4-1 combines with J gene TRBJ2-1; D remains unclear. The CDR3 runs 18 residues. V lost 4 bases and J 2 bases, leaving 21 bases between the germline ends. Looked up from germline, CDR1 is MGHRA and CDR2 is YSYEKL. CDR3 nucleotide sequence: TGCGCCAGCAGCCCCCGCCCCGTAATGACACGGGCCTACAATGAGCAGTTCTTC. As protein: CASSPRPVMTRAYNEQFF.

This clone was recorded only once. The chain recombines TRBV28 with TRBJ2-1; TRBD2 aligns across 10 bases. There are 16 residues in the CDR3. Germline V gene data show CDR1 as MDHEN and CDR2 as SYDVKM. With 4 bases clipped from V and 4 bases from J, the junction kept 7 bases outside the gene matches. The CDR3 protein is CASSSQLAGQYNEQFF. Written as DNA, the CDR3 is TGTGCCAGCAGTTCGCAACTAGCGGGGCAATACAATGAGCAGTTCTTC.

This CDR3 is CASPPLGAPDFYEQYF. DNA for the CDR3: TGTGCCAGCCCGCCGTTGGGGGCCCCAGACTTCTACGAGCAGTACTTC. V usage is TRBV21-1 and J usage is TRBJ2-7; TRBD1 is taken as the D call from the table, unchecked against the DNA. TRBV21-1 represents a pseudogene. The length of the CDR3 is 16 residues.

This chain uses TRBV4-3 with TRBJ2-2; 9 bases fit TRBD1. Germline CDR1 reads LGHNA; CDR2 reads YSLEER. This CDR3 is built from 15 residues. V dropped 6 bases and J dropped 0; count of bases not matched to a gene: 2. This CDR3 reads CASSWDRANTGELFF. CDR3 DNA sequence: TGCGCCAGCAGTTGGGACAGGGCGAACACCGGGGAGCTGTTTTTT.

The chain couples TRBV18 to TRBJ1-1; D remains ambiguous. Germline V lookup: CDR1 KGHSH, CDR2 LQKENI. V was clipped by 6 bases and J by 11 bases, with 16 bases between them. The CDR3 has 12 residues. The CDR3 DNA is TGTGCCAGCTCCCCGATGGCGCTGGGGGCTTTCTTT. It yields the protein CASSPMALGAFF. The full variable domain, its missing parts supplied by reference TRBV18 and TRBJ1-1, is NAGVMQNPRHLVRRRGQEARLRCSPMKGHSHVYWYRQLPEEGLKFMVYLQKENIIDESGMPKERFSAEFPKEGPSILRIQQVVRGDSAAYFCASSPMALGAFFGQGTRLTVV.